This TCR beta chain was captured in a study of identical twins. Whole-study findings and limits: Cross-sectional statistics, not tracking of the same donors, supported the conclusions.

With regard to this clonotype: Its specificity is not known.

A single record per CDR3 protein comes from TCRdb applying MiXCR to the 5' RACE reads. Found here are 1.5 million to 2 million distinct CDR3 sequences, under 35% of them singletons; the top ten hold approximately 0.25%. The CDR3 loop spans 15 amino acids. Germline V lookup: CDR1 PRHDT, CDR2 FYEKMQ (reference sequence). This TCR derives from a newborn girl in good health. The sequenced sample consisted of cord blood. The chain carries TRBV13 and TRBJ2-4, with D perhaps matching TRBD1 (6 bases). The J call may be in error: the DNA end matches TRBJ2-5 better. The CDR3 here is CASSLVQEGVETQYF. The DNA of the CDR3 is TGTGCCAGCAGCTTAGTTCAAGAGGGGGTGGAGACCCAGTACTTC.